The 28 T cell receptor beta chains reported below all come from one sample, sequenced in a study of human T cells and chemical hapten exposure. The template was total RNA from unfractionated whole blood. In the library, unique molecular identifiers were attached to individual cDNA molecules. MiXCR was run by TCRdb on the reads, yielding one entry per CDR3 protein. The table lists about 120,000 distinct CDR3 sequences, over 7.5% of them singletons. The sequencing sample was made of whole blood. These receptors were taken from a human donor in good health. Some clones in this sample may be carry-over from other donors' samples.

This clonotype was counted at least ten times. This sequence joins TRBV12-3 or TRBV12-4 and TRBJ2-5, with TRBD2 identical over 7 bases. With 5 bases clipped from V and 2 bases from J, the junction kept 11 bases outside the gene matches. This CDR3 comprises 16 residues. The chain's CDR3 is CASSPGEGLQQETQYF. The CDR3 nucleotides are TGTGCCAGCAGTCCGGGGGAGGGGCTACAACAAGAGACCCAGTACTTC.

V is TRBV20-1 and J is TRBJ2-2, with D hard to call. Trimming shortened V by 6 bases and J by 5 bases, and 7 bases separated the two germline ends. The V gene's germline CDR1 is DFQATT and CDR2 SNEGSKA (reference sequence). This CDR3 has 11 amino acids. CDR3 sequence reads: CSAAVTGELFF. CDR3 bases: TGCAGTGCCGCGGTAACCGGGGAGCTGTTTTTT.

The sample holds many counts of this clonotype. V is TRBV12-3 or TRBV12-4 and J is TRBJ2-1; D is undetermined. This CDR3 is 15 amino acids long. Trimming took off 0 bases at V and 4 bases at J, with 10 bases between the two ends. The CDR3 DNA sequence: TGTGCCAGCAGTTTAGCATCACCACTTTACAATGAGCAGTTCTTC. This translates into CASSLASPLYNEQFF.

The chain joins TRBV5-4 to TRBJ1-1; D is possibly TRBD1 (6 bases). Trimming cost V 0 bases and J 5 bases, with 14 bases left between them. CDR3 length: 15 amino acids. Germline CDR1 is SGHNT and CDR2 is YYREEE (reference sequence). The CDR3 loop is CASSLEGGRGTEAFF. CDR3 DNA sequence: TGTGCCAGCAGCTTGGAAGGGGGGCGCGGGACTGAAGCTTTCTTT.

J is TRBJ2-3 and V is TRBV27, with D unclear. The CDR3 loop spans 15 amino acids. V dropped 2 bases and J dropped 2 bases, with 11 bases sitting between them. The germline V gene encodes CDR1 MNHEY and CDR2 SMNVEV (reference sequence). CDR3 sequence (DNA): TGTGCCAGCAGTTTACAGCCCCAACTCACAGATACGCAGTATTTT. This sequence encodes CASSLQPQLTDTQYF.

This clonotype was picked up many times. The rearrangement uses TRBV5-1 and TRBJ2-1; tentative D call: TRBD1 (5 bases). The CDR3 runs 16 residues. The germline V and J ends were trimmed by 2 bases and 1 base, with 13 bases remaining between them. The germline V gene has CDR1 SGHRS and CDR2 YFSETQ. CDR3 nucleotides: TGCGCCAGCAGCTTACGGCAGGGAAGGTCCTACAATGAGCAGTTCTTC. Translation: CASSLRQGRSYNEQFF.

Many counts were recorded for this clonotype. The chain is built from TRBV7-9 and TRBJ1-5; 7 bases fit TRBD1. V was clipped by 8 bases and J by 5 bases; unmatched bases: 9. Germline V gene lookup returns CDR1 SEHNR and CDR2 FQNEAQ (reference sequence). CDR3 length equals 14 residues. CDR3 sequence (DNA): TGTGCCAGCGGGGCAGGGCAGGGGGATCAGCCCCAGCATTTT. Amino acids: CASGAGQGDQPQHF.

Only a few counts were recorded for this clonotype. The chain links TRBV20-1 to TRBJ1-2; 9 bases line up with TRBD1. Unmatched junction bases numbered 9, after V lost 1 base and J lost 6 bases. This CDR3 is built from 15 residues. The germline V gene encodes CDR1 DFQATT and CDR2 SNEGSKA (reference sequence). This chain's CDR3 is CSARGSGTGRDGYTF. CDR3 sequence (DNA): TGCAGTGCTAGAGGTTCCGGGACAGGGCGTGATGGCTACACCTTC.

V usage is TRBV25-1 and J usage is TRBJ2-3, with 8 bases fitting TRBD1. The CDR3 runs 15 residues. CDR1 is MGHDK and CDR2 is SYGVNS in the germline V gene. V lost 4 bases and J lost 2; bases outside the gene matches: 5. In DNA form, the CDR3 reads TGTGCCAGCAGTGCACAGGGGGTAAACACAGATACGCAGTATTTT. It specifies CASSAQGVNTDTQYF.

The V and J genes are TRBV20-1 and TRBJ2-1; possible D gene TRBD2, 6 bases. The CDR3 covers 14 residues. With 3 bases removed from V and 1 base from J, the gap between germline ends came to 10 bases. Germline V lookup: CDR1 DFQATT, CDR2 SNEGSKA (reference sequence). DNA of the CDR3: TGCAGTGCTAGCCGCCTAGCGTCCTACAATGAGCAGTTCTTC. Translating gives CSASRLASYNEQFF.

This clonotype was detected a few times. The chain is built from TRBV20-1 and TRBJ2-5; D could derive from TRBD1 or TRBD2 (6 bases each). Trimming cost V 8 bases and J 1 base, with 17 bases left between them. Germline CDR1 and CDR2: DFQATT and SNEGSKA (reference sequence). This CDR3 is built from 14 residues. In DNA, the CDR3 is TGCAGTTTGGGAGGACAGCCACTCCAAGAGACCCAGTACTTC. It translates to CSLGGQPLQETQYF.

This clonotype turned up a few times. The rearrangement uses TRBV12-3 or TRBV12-4 and TRBJ2-1; D is uncertain. The V gene lost 6 bases and the J gene lost 8 bases, with 14 bases spanning the gap. There are 13 residues in the CDR3. The CDR3 reads CASSPRRSDEQFF. Written as DNA, the CDR3 is TGTGCCAGCAGCCCGCGGCGCTCCGATGAGCAGTTCTTC.

This clonotype has a count of ten or more. The chain couples TRBV7-2 to TRBJ2-7; the D gene is possibly TRBD1 (6 bases). Between the trimmed V and J ends, which lost 4 bases and 5 bases, there was a span of 15 bases. The CDR3 loop spans 14 amino acids. The germline V gene encodes CDR1 SGHTA and CDR2 FQGNSA. The CDR3 spells CASSSKQGGDEQYF. The CDR3 bases are TGTGCCAGCAGCTCAAAACAGGGTGGGGACGAGCAGTACTTC.

This clonotype was seen ten or more times. The chain links TRBV27 to TRBJ1-2; tentative D call: TRBD1 (6 bases). This CDR3 has 13 amino acids. Trimming stripped 1 base from V and 6 bases from J, with 9 bases between. Germline loops: CDR1 MNHEY, CDR2 SMNVEV (reference sequence). The CDR3 reads CASSLYQGNGYTF. CDR3 nucleotide sequence: TGTGCCAGCAGTTTATACCAGGGGAATGGCTACACCTTC.

The V call is TRBV19, the J call TRBJ2-5; 9 bases match TRBD1. J was trimmed by 5 bases and V by 6 bases; bases with no gene match: 10. Per germline, CDR1 LNHDA and CDR2 SQIVND (reference sequence). CDR3 length: 15 residues. CDR3 residues: CASSAGDRAGETQYF. The CDR3 region has the DNA TGTGCCAGTAGCGCCGGGGACAGGGCTGGGGAGACCCAGTACTTC.

This clonotype came up many times. V is TRBV20-1 and J is TRBJ2-7; TRBD1 agrees at 10 bases. Germline values: CDR1 DFQATT, CDR2 SNEGSKA (reference sequence). With V trimmed by 1 base and J by 5 bases, 8 bases remained unmatched. The CDR3 length is 15 residues. The CDR3 protein is CSARGAGTGEHEQYF. CDR3 nucleotide sequence: TGCAGTGCTAGAGGTGCCGGGACAGGGGAGCACGAGCAGTACTTC.

V is TRBV25-1 and J is TRBJ2-5; 9 nucleotides line up with TRBD2. J gave up 5 bases and V 7 bases, and 20 bases lay outside the gene matches. CDR3 length equals 18 residues. Germline V gives CDR1 MGHDK, CDR2 SYGVNS. The CDR3 sequence: CASTTRQGVAGDRETQYF. The CDR3 DNA reads as TGTGCCAGCACCACCCGCCAGGGAGTAGCGGGAGATCGGGAGACCCAGTACTTC.

This clonotype has at least ten counts. The CDR3 sequence: CASSYGRRGSEAFF. DNA of the CDR3: TGTGCCAGCAGTTACGGGCGCAGGGGTTCTGAAGCTTTCTTT. The chain uses TRBV6-5 and TRBJ1-1; D is perhaps TRBD1 (6 bases). Germline V CDR1 and CDR2: MNHEY, SVGAGI. The CDR3 sequence is 14 residues long. The V gene lost 2 bases and the J gene lost 6 bases, with 13 bases spanning the gap.

CDR3 sequence reads: CASSPPGDYEQYF. In DNA form, the CDR3 reads TGTGCCAGCAGCCCCCCAGGCGACTACGAGCAGTACTTC. The rearrangement joins TRBV4-2 to TRBJ2-7; D is unclear. V dropped 4 bases and J dropped 3 bases, with 10 bases sitting between them. Germline V gene lookup returns CDR1 LGHNA and CDR2 YNFKEQ. The CDR3 totals 13 residues.

This clonotype was picked up many times. This rearrangement joins TRBV7-9 to TRBJ2-5; TRBD2 agrees at 14 bases. Germline CDR1 SEHNR, CDR2 FQNEAQ (reference sequence). With V trimmed by 5 bases and J by 5 bases, 7 bases remained unmatched. The CDR3 covers 16 residues. CDR3 amino acids: CASSPGTSGSLETQYF. Here the CDR3 DNA reads TGTGCCAGCAGCCCTGGGACTAGCGGGAGTTTGGAGACCCAGTACTTC.

This clonotype came up many times. CDR3 sequence: CASSLRGGQETQYF. In DNA form, the CDR3 reads TGTGCCAGCAGTCTGCGGGGGGGCCAAGAGACCCAGTACTTC. V gene TRBV2 combines with J gene TRBJ2-5; TRBD2 matches 9 bases. With V trimmed by 5 bases and J by 1 base, 2 bases remained unmatched. The V gene's germline CDR1 is SNHLY and CDR2 FYNNEI. The CDR3 totals 14 residues. The full variable domain, completed using reference TRBV2 and TRBJ2-5, is EPEVTQTPSHQVTQMGQEVILRCVPISNHLYFYWYRQILGQKVEFLVSFYNNEISEKSEIFDDQFSVERPDGSNFTLKIRSTKLEDSAMYFCASSLRGGQETQYFGPGTRLLVL.

The chain links TRBV29-1 to TRBJ2-7; D call uncertain. The CDR3 covers 12 residues. Trimming pared 4 bases from V and 1 base from J, leaving 8 bases between. In germline, CDR1 is SQVTM, CDR2 ANQGSEA. This CDR3 is CSVVGLSYEQYF. CDR3 DNA: TGCAGCGTTGTGGGTCTATCCTACGAGCAGTACTTC.

This clonotype was counted only a few times. V and J are TRBV20-1 and TRBJ1-2; the match to TRBD1 covers 7 bases. The CDR3 loop spans 16 amino acids. With 5 bases clipped from V and 0 bases from J, the junction kept 12 bases outside the gene matches. CDR1 is DFQATT, CDR2 SNEGSKA, per germline (reference sequence). The CDR3, as DNA: TGCAGTGCTCAAGGGACAGAAGCTTCCCCTAACTATGGCTACACCTTC. It is translated as CSAQGTEASPNYGYTF.

This clonotype was seen more than once but under ten times. The chain is built from TRBV7-3 and TRBJ1-2, with D maybe TRBD1 (5 bases). CDR3 length: 14 residues. Germline V CDR1 and CDR2: SGHTA, FQGTGA. Trimming pared 5 bases from V and 8 bases from J, leaving 18 bases between. CDR3: CASSPRGMTDGYTF. CDR3 in DNA: TGTGCCAGCAGCCCGAGGGGAATGACAGACGGCTACACCTTC.

The CDR3 here is CASSLISGQGAHEQFF. CDR3 sequence (DNA): TGTGCCAGCAGCTTAATAAGTGGACAGGGGGCCCATGAGCAGTTCTTC. This rearrangement joins TRBV7-3 to TRBJ2-1; 11 bases agree with TRBD1. The germline CDR1 and CDR2 sequences are SGHTA and FQGTGA. V lost 1 base and J lost 8; bases outside the gene matches: 7. The CDR3 covers 16 residues.

The chain has TRBV20-1 and TRBJ1-3; D remains ambiguous. Germline V lookup: CDR1 DFQATT, CDR2 SNEGSKA (reference sequence). Trimming removed 6 bases at V and 0 bases at J, with 9 bases between. CDR3 size: 13 residues. As DNA, the CDR3 is TGCAGTGCCAACAGTGGCTCTGGAAACACCATATATTTT. It translates to CSANSGSGNTIYF.

The sample holds a few counts of this clonotype. This chain uses TRBV5-1 with TRBJ2-3; TRBD1 might be the D (6 bases). The CDR3 loop spans 18 amino acids. V was clipped by 4 bases and J by 2 bases, with 23 bases between them. CDR1 is SGHRS and CDR2 is YFSETQ in the germline V gene. CDR3 sequence (DNA): TGCGCCAGCAGCCTCATCTTACTTATCAGGGGAAACACAGATACGCAGTATTTT. This translates into CASSLILLIRGNTDTQYF.

This clonotype was found a few times. The genes are TRBV7-9 and TRBJ2-2; TRBD2 matches 11 bases. The germline V gene encodes CDR1 SEHNR and CDR2 FQNEAQ (reference sequence). V shed 0 bases and J 3 bases; nucleotides not matched to a gene: 18. CDR3 length: 22 amino acids. The CDR3 is CASSLARKLAGAEQGDTGELFF. In DNA, the CDR3 is TGTGCCAGCAGCTTAGCGCGCAAACTAGCGGGAGCGGAACAGGGGGACACCGGGGAGCTGTTTTTT.